The rows below give T cell receptor beta chains drawn from one sample of a study of PD-1 blockade in mismatch repair-deficient tumors. The table came from immunoSEQ multiplex PCR; TCRdb's copy has only in-frame clones and leaves some out. The repertoire holds roughly 45,000 clones, with more than 65% as singletons. Here the sequenced sample was PBMCs, taken before pembrolizumab treatment. All receptors derive from an adult with mismatch repair-deficient cancer. The conserved cysteine and the conserved F or W are not part of the CDR3 here. Fields, in order: V gene, J gene, CDR3 protein.

TRBV9	TRBJ2-7	ASSPRTSAKTGEQY
TRBV6-6	TRBJ1-2	ASRLTGDHYGYT
TRBV27	TRBJ1-2	ASSINGLGSVGYT
TRBV11-1	TRBJ1-1	ASSLAGPGTEAF
TRBV5-6	TRBJ2-1	ASSLVRVVAFEQF
TRBV5-8	TRBJ1-4	ASSLARQGAGEKLF
TRBV7-6	TRBJ2-3	ASSQRLTDTQY
TRBV19	TRBJ1-4	ASSIARPGRGDNEKLF
TRBV11-2	TRBJ2-2	ASSAHNTGELF
TRBV27	TRBJ1-5	ASKPGPGSNQPQH
TRBV5-1	TRBJ2-1	ASSPGRTIDNEQF
TRBV4-2	TRBJ1-2	ASSQEVGQGVFGYT
TRBV28	TRBJ2-3	ASSYLPISTDTQY
TRBV6-1	TRBJ2-7	ASTEGRGTYEQY
TRBV4-1	TRBJ1-4	ASSYSTGLDEKLF
TRBV30	TRBJ1-3	AWSASSGNTIY
TRBV7-6	TRBJ1-3	ASSPVRPGGSGNTIY
TRBV18	TRBJ2-7	ASSPQGTTYEQY
TRBV6-4	TRBJ1-2	ASNHGWGSYGYT
TRBV6-6	TRBJ2-6	ASSQQFSGANVLT
TRBV2	TRBJ1-1	ASVLTELNTEAF
TRBV11-2	TRBJ1-1	ASSSGFGEAF
TRBV7-3	TRBJ2-1	ASSLWASGSLEEQF
TRBV6-1	TRBJ1-1	ASSEWQLTEAF
TRBV4-2	TRBJ1-5	ASSPSMGLLQQPQH
TRBV7-2	TRBJ1-2	ASSLGPLYGYT
TRBV7-6	TRBJ2-3	ASSPLATTQY
TRBV4-1	TRBJ2-5	ASSPGDDSPMIETQY
TRBV7-2	TRBJ2-7	ASSTRSTSGSEQY
TRBV27	TRBJ1-5	ASSLEAGQPQH
TRBV29-1	TRBJ2-1	SVEELSKKQF
TRBV19	TRBJ2-5	ASSRTGETQY
TRBV27	TRBJ1-1	ASSWSGAAEAF
TRBV14	TRBJ2-3	ASRGFSSSTDTQY
TRBV5-4	TRBJ2-7	ASSLFSGGEQY
TRBV7-9	TRBJ2-1	ASSPPFRAAGIRNEQF
TRBV4-2	TRBJ2-3	ASSQDGAGEIDTQY
TRBV5-1	TRBJ2-1	ASSLVPTSGAYNEQF
TRBV5-1	TRBJ1-5	ASSVGQDQPQH
TRBV28	TRBJ2-7	ASSSGQGEY
TRBV10-2	TRBJ1-2	ASSDGHANYGYT
TRBV9	TRBJ1-2	ASSVAEGGYGYT
TRBV9	TRBJ2-3	ASSETASTDTQY
TRBV6-5	TRBJ2-1	ASTQQGSSEQF
TRBV7-9	TRBJ2-1	ASSLEFSTGTF
TRBV5-4	TRBJ1-1	ASSLGGLMNTEAF
TRBV9	TRBJ1-4	ASSPSTTNEKLF
TRBV5-1	TRBJ2-5	ASSLSGGQETQY
TRBV6-5	TRBJ1-4	ASSPTTNEKLF
TRBV27	TRBJ2-1	ASSSGRSSYNEQF
TRBV5-4	TRBJ1-3	ASSSTALGNTIY
TRBV5-1	TRBJ1-4	ASSYWGGSGEKLF